The clone carrying this T cell receptor (beta chain) occurred a few times. As yet, its antigen is unknown. CDR1 is KGHSH, CDR2 LQKENI, per germline. The V gene lost 8 bases and the J gene lost 1 base, with 12 bases spanning the gap. This CDR3 comprises 15 residues. Notes on the study in general: Tumor-infiltrating Treg TCR alpha and beta sequences overlapped most with tumor naive CD4+ T cells, then blood naive. Whole repertoires were not studied in the larger cohort, only one V-J beta rearrangement.

TCRdb re-derived calls from the 5' RACE reads in MiXCR, one entry per CDR3 protein. This table has 45,000 to 55,000 distinct CDR3 sequences, roughly 22% appearing once. V gene TRBV18 combines with J gene TRBJ2-6; unclear D gene. This receptor was obtained from a female donor with breast cancer. Sequenced input: tumor-infiltrating naive CD4+ T cells sorted from the breast tumor. Subset indicated: naive CD4+ T cells, CD4+CD45RA+CD25-. The CDR3 region is CASTLVGSGANVLTF. The CDR3 DNA sequence: TGTGCCAGCACCCTTGTCGGGTCTGGGGCCAACGTCCTGACTTTC.